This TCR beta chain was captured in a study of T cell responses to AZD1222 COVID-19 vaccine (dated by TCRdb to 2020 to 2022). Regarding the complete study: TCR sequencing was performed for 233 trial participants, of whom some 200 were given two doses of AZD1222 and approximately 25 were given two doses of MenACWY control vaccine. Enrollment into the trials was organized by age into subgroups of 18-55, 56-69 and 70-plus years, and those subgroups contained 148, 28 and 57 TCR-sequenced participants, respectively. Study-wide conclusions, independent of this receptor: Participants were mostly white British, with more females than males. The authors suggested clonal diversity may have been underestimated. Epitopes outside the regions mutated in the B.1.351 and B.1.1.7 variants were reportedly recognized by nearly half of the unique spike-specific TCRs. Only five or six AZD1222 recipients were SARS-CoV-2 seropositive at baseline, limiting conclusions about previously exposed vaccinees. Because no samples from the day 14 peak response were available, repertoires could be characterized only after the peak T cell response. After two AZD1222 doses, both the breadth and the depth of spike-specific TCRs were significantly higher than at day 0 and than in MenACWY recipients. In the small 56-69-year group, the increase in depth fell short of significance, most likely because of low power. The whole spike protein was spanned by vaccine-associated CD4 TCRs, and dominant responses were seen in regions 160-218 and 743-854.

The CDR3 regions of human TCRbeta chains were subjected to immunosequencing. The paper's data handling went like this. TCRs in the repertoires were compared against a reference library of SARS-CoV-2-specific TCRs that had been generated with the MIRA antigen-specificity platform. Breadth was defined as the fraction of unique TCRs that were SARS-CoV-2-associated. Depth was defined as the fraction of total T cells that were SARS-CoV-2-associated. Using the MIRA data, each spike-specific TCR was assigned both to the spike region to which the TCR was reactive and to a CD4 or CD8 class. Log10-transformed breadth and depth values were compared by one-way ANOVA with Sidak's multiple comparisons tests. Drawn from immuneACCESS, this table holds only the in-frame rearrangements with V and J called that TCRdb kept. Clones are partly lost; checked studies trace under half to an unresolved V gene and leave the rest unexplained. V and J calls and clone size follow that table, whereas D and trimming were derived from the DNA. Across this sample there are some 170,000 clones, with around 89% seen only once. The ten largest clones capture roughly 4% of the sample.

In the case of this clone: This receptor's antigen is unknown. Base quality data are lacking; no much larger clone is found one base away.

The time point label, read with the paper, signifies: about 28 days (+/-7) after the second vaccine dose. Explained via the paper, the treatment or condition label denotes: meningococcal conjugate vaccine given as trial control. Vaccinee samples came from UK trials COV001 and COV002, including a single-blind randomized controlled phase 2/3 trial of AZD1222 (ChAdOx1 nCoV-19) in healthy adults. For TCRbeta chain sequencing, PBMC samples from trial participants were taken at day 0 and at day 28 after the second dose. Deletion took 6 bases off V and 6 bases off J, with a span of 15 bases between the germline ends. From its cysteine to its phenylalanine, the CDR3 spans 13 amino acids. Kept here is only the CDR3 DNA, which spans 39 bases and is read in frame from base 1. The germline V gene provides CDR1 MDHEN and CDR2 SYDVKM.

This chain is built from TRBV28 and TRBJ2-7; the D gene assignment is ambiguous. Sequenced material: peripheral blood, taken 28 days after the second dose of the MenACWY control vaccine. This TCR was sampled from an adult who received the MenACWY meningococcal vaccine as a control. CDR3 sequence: CASRQTNPSEQYF. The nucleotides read TGTGCCAGCAGGCAGACGAACCCGAGCGAGCAGTACTTC.